These T cell receptor beta chains were read from a single sample in a study of regulatory and conventional T cells in RAG deficiency. Clones were sequenced by immunoSEQ multiplex PCR, and TCRdb holds only the in-frame ones, with some missing. This sample yields approximately 28,000 clones, of which about 95% are seen a single time; 0.15% to 0.2% belongs to the top ten. This same sample was also part of a study on regulatory T cells.

Material for sequencing was CD25- CD4+ T cells sorted from blood. These receptor sequences come from a human donor in good health. CDR3s include the opening cysteine and the closing phenylalanine or tryptophan. Size tells how often a clone was seen (once, few, many) or the class of an expanded clone, and some rows leave it out.

j_call: TRBJ1-5; v_call: TRBV19; clone_size: .; cdr3_aa: CASSPLLRQTNQPQHF
j_call: TRBJ2-7; v_call: TRBV6-6; clone_size: .; cdr3_aa: CASSLPSRSYEQYF
j_call: TRBJ1-1; v_call: TRBV4-2; clone_size: .; cdr3_aa: CASSHLDRVAEAFF
j_call: TRBJ2-5; v_call: TRBV6-1; clone_size: .; cdr3_aa: CASSEHGGAKTQYF
j_call: TRBJ2-2; v_call: TRBV4-2; clone_size: .; cdr3_aa: CASSQSKQVLNTGELFF
j_call: TRBJ1-6; v_call: TRBV6-5; clone_size: .; cdr3_aa: CASSYSALTNSPLHF
j_call: TRBJ2-3; v_call: TRBV29-1; clone_size: .; cdr3_aa: CSVADRYTDTQYF
j_call: TRBJ1-6; v_call: TRBV19; clone_size: .; cdr3_aa: CASSPGHINSPLHF
j_call: TRBJ2-3; v_call: TRBV5-1; clone_size: .; cdr3_aa: CASSLGGGGTTPDTQYF
j_call: TRBJ1-5; v_call: TRBV4-1; clone_size: .; cdr3_aa: CASSQVGGTQPQHF
j_call: TRBJ2-3; v_call: TRBV28; clone_size: .; cdr3_aa: CASSVKGGSTDTQYF
j_call: TRBJ1-5; v_call: TRBV19; clone_size: .; cdr3_aa: CASSNDRGLGNQPQHF
j_call: TRBJ1-5; v_call: TRBV9; clone_size: .; cdr3_aa: CASSLRGGAGQPQHF
j_call: TRBJ1-2; v_call: TRBV6-1; clone_size: .; cdr3_aa: CASSEADPGQGPYGYTF
j_call: TRBJ2-1; v_call: TRBV5-4; clone_size: once; cdr3_aa: CASSLGRGTGNEQFF
j_call: TRBJ1-1; v_call: TRBV9; clone_size: .; cdr3_aa: CASSRDRVLGEAFF
j_call: TRBJ1-5; v_call: TRBV19; clone_size: .; cdr3_aa: CASSQGSRGVQPQHF
j_call: TRBJ1-3; v_call: TRBV9; clone_size: .; cdr3_aa: CASSVGGGSGNTIYF
j_call: TRBJ1-4; v_call: TRBV19; clone_size: .; cdr3_aa: CASNQGIGEKLFF
j_call: TRBJ1-1; v_call: TRBV5-6; clone_size: .; cdr3_aa: CASSLSGGNTEAFF
j_call: TRBJ1-4; v_call: TRBV9; clone_size: .; cdr3_aa: CASSPRQENNEKLFF
j_call: TRBJ2-7; v_call: TRBV7-2; clone_size: .; cdr3_aa: CASSRDSLTYEQYF
j_call: TRBJ2-7; v_call: TRBV5-1; clone_size: .; cdr3_aa: CASRGQAIGNEQYF